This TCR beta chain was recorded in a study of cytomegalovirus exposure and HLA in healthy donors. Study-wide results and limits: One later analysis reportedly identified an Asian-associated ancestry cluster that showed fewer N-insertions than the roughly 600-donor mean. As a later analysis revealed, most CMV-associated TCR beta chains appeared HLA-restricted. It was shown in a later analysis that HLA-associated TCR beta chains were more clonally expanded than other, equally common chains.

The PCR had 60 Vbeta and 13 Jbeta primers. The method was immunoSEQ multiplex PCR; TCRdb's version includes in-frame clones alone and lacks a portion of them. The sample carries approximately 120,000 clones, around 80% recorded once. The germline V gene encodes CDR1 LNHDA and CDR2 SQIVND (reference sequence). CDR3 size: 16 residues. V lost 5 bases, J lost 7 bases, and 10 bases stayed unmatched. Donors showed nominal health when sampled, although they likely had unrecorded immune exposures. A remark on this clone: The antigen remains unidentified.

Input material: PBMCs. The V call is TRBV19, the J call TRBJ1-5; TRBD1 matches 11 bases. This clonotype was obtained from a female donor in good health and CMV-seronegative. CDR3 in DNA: TGTGCCAGTAGTGTCTTTGGACAGGGGGCAAGGCAGCCCCAGCATTTT. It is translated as CASSVFGQGARQPQHF.